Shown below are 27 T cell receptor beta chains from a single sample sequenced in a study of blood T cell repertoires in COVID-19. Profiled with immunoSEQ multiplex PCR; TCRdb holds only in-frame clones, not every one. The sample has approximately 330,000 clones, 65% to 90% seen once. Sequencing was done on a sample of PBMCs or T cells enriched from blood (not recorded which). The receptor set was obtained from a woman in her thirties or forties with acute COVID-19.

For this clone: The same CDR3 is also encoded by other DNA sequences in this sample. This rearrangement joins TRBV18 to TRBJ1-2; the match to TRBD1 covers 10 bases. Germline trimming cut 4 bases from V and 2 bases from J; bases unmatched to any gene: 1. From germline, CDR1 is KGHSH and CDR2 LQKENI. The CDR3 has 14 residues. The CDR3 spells CASSRDRGNYGYTF. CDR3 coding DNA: TGTGCCAGCTCACGGGACAGGGGCAACTATGGCTACACCTTC.

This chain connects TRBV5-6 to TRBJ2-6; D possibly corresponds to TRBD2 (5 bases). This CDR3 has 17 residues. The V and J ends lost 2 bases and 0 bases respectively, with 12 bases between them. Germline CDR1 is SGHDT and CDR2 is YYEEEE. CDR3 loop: CASSFLSGSSGANVLTF. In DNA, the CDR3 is TGTGCCAGCAGCTTTTTGTCGGGATCCTCTGGGGCCAACGTCCTGACTTTC.

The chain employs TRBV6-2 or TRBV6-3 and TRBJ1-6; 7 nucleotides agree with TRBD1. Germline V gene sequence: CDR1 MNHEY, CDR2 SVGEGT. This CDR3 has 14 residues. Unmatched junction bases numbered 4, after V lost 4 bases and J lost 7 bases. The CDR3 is CASSLGTENSPLHF. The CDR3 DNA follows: TGTGCCAGCAGTTTGGGGACAGAGAATTCACCCCTCCACTTT.

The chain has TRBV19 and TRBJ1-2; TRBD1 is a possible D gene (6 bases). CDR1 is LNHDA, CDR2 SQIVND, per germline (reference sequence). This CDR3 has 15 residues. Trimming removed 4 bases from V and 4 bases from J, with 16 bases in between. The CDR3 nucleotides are TGTGCCAGTAGTAACCTACAGGGAAAAGGCTATGGCTACACCTTC. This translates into CASSNLQGKGYGYTF.

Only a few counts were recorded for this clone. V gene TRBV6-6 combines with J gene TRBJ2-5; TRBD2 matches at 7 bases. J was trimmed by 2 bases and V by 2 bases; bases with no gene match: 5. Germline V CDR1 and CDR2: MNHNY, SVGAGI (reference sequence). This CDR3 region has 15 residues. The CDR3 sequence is CASSYETSWQETQYF. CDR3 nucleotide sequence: TGTGCCAGCAGTTACGAGACTAGCTGGCAAGAGACCCAGTACTTC.

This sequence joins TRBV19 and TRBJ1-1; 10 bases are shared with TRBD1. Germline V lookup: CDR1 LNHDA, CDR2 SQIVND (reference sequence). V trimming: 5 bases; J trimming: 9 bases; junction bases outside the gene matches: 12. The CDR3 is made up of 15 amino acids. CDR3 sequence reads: CASSPRQGASGKAFF. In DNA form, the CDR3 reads TGTGCCAGTAGTCCCCGACAGGGGGCGTCGGGGAAAGCTTTCTTT. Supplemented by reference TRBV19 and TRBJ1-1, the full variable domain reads DGGITQSPKYLFRKEGQNVTLSCEQNLNHDAMYWYRQDPGQGLRLIYYSQIVNDFQKGDIAEGYSVSREKKESFPLTVTSAQKNPTAFYLCASSPRQGASGKAFFGQGTRLTVV.

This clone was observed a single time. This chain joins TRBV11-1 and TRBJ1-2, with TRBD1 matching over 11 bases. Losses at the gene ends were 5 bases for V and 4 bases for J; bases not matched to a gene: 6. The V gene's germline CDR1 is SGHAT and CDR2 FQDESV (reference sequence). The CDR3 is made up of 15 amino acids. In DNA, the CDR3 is TGTGCCAGCAGCCCTCGGACAGGGGGCGCCTATGGCTACACCTTC. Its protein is CASSPRTGGAYGYTF.

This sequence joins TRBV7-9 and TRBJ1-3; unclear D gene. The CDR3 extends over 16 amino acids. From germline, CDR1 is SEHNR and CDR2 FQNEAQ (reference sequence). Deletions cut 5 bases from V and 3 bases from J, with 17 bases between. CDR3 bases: TGTGCCAGCAGCCCGACGACCCCGGCGGGTGGAAACACCATATATTTT. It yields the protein CASSPTTPAGGNTIYF.

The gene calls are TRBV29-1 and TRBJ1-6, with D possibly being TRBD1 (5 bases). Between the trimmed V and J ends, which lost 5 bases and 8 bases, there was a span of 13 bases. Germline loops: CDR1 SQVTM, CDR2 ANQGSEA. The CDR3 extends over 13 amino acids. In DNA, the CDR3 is TGCAGCGTTTCCAGCAGGGTCGATTCACCCCTCCACTTT. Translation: CSVSSRVDSPLHF.

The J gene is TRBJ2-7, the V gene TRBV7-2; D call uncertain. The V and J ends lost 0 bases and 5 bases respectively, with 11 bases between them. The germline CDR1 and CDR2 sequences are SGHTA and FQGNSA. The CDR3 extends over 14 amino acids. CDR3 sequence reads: CASSLAYRRDEQYF. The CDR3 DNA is TGTGCCAGCAGCTTAGCGTACAGAAGAGACGAGCAGTACTTC.

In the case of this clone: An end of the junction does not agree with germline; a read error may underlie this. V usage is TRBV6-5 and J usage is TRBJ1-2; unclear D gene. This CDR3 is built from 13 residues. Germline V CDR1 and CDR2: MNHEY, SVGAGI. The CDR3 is CASSPQVITVPLF. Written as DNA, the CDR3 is TGTGCCAGCAGTCCCCAAGTCATAACTGTGCCCCTCTTC.

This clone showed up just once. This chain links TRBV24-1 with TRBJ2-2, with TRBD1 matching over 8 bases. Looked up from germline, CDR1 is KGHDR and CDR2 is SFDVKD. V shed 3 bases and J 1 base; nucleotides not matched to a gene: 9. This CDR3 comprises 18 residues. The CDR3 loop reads CATSDPYGTGLNTGELFF. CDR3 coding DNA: TGTGCCACCAGTGATCCGTACGGGACAGGTCTGAACACCGGGGAGCTGTTTTTT.

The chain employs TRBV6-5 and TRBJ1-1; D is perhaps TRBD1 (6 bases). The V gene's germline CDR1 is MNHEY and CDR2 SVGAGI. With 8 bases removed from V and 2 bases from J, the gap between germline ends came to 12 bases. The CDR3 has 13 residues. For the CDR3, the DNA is TGTGCCAGCTGGCAACAGGGTAACACTGAAGCTTTCTTT. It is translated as CASWQQGNTEAFF.

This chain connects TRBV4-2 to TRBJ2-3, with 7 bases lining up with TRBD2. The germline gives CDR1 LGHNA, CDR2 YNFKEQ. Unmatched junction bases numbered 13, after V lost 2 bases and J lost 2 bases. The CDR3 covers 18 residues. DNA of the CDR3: TGTGCCAGCAGCCAACTACCAGAGGGAGGGTCCTTCACAGATACGCAGTATTTT. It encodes CASSQLPEGGSFTDTQYF.

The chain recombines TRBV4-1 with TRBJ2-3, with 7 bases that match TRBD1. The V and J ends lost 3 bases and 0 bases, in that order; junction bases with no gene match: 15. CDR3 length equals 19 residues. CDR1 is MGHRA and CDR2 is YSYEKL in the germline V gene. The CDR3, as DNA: TGCGCCAGCAGCCACAAGGGACAGCCATACGCTTCTAGCACAGATACGCAGTATTTT. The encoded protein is CASSHKGQPYASSTDTQYF.

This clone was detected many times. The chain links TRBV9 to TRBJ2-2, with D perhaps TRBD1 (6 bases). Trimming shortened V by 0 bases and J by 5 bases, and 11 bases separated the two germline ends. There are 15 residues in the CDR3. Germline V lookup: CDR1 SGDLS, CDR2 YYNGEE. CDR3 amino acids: CASSVEARGTGELFF. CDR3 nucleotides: TGTGCCAGCAGCGTAGAGGCCAGGGGAACCGGGGAGCTGTTTTTT.

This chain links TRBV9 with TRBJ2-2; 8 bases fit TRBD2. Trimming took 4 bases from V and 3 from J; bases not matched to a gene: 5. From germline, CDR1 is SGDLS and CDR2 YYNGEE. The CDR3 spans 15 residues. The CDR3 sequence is CASSPGGAHTGELFF. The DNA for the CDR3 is TGTGCCAGCAGCCCCGGGGGGGCGCACACCGGGGAGCTGTTTTTT.

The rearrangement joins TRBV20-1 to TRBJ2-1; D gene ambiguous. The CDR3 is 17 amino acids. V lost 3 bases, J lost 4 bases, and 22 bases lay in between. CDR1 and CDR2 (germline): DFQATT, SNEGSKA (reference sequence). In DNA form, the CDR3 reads TGCAGTGCTAGTGTGGTCCCCACTAATATACTTTACAATGAGCAGTTCTTC. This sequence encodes CSASVVPTNILYNEQFF.

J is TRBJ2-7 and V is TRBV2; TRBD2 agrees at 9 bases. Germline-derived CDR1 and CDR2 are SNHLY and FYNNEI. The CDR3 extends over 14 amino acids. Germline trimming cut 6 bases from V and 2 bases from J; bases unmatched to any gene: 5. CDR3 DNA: TGTGCCAGCAGCCCCCCTAGCGGGACCTACGAGCAGTACTTC. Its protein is CASSPPSGTYEQYF.

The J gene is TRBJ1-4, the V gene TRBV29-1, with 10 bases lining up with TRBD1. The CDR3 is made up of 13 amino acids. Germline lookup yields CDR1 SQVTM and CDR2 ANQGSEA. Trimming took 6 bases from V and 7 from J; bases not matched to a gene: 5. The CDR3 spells CSVRGQGSEKLFF. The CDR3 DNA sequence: TGCAGCGTCCGGGGACAGGGGAGTGAAAAACTGTTTTTT.

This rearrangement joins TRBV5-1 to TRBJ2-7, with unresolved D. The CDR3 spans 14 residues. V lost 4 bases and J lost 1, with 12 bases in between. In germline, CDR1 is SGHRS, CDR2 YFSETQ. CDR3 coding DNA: TGCGCCAGCAGCCTGACTTCTACGTCCTACGAGCAGTACTTC. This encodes CASSLTSTSYEQYF.

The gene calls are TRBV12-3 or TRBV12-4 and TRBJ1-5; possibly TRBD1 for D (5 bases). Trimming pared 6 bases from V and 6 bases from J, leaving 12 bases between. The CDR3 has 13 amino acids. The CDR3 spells CASSQGYAQPQHF. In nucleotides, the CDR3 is TGTGCCAGCAGCCAGGGCTACGCTCAGCCCCAGCATTTT.

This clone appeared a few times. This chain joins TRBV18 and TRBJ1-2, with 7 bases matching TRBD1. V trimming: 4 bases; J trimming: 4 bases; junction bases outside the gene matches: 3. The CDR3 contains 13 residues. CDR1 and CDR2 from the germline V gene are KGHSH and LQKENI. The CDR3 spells CASSRGQAYGYTF. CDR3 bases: TGTGCCAGCTCACGAGGACAGGCCTATGGCTACACCTTC. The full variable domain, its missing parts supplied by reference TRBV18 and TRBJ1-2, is NAGVMQNPRHLVRRRGQEARLRCSPMKGHSHVYWYRQLPEEGLKFMVYLQKENIIDESGMPKERFSAEFPKEGPSILRIQQVVRGDSAAYFCASSRGQAYGYTFGSGTRLTVV.

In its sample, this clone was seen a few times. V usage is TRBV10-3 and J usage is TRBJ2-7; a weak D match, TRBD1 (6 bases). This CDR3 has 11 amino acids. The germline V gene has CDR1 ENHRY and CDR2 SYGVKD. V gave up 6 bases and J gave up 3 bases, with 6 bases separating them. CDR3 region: CAIRDSYEQYF. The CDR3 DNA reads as TGTGCCATCAGGGACAGCTACGAGCAGTACTTC.

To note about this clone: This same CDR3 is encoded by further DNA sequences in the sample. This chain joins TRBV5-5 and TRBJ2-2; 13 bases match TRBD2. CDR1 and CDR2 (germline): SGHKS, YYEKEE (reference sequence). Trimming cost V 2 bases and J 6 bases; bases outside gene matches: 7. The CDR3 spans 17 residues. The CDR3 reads CASSFRTSGGNPGELFF. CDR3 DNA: TGTGCCAGCAGCTTTAGGACTAGCGGGGGAAACCCCGGGGAGCTGTTTTTT.

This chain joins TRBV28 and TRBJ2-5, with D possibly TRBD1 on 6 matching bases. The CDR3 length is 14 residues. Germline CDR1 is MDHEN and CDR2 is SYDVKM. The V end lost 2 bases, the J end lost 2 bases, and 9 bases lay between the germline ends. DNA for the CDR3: TGTGCCAGCAGTTTAGGGACACCGCAAGAGACCCAGTACTTC. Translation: CASSLGTPQETQYF.

This CDR3 is CASSPTASLDYGYTF. The CDR3 DNA reads TGTGCCAGCAGTCCGACAGCCAGCTTAGACTATGGCTACACCTTC. V usage is TRBV2 and J usage is TRBJ1-2; TRBD1 is a possible D gene (5 bases). The CDR3 is 15 residues long. Germline CDR1 reads SNHLY; CDR2 reads FYNNEI. With 5 bases removed from V and 3 bases from J, the gap between germline ends came to 16 bases.